A selection of T cell receptor beta chains follows, all from one sample in a study of blood T cell repertoires in COVID-19. Some clones are missing from TCRdb's copy, which holds only in-frame ones; the method was immunoSEQ multiplex PCR. This sample has tens of thousands of clones, with 70% to 90% found just once. The sequenced material came from peripheral blood. All receptors derive from a woman between 45 and 60 years old with COVID-19, enrolled during active disease. Each CDR3 is given with its conserved first and last residue. The order of the fields is D gene, V gene, J gene, clone size, CDR3 protein, CDR3 DNA. A D gene is named only where the DNA matches it firmly. Some rows have no size entry. The others give once, few or many, or a class for an expanded clone.

d_gene: .
v_gene: TRBV18
j_gene: TRBJ2-2
abundance: .
CDR3aa: CASSPRLSGFTGELFF
CDR3nt: TGTGCCAGCTCACCACGGTTAAGCGGGTTCACCGGGGAGCTGTTTTTT

d_gene: .
v_gene: TRBV5-6
j_gene: TRBJ2-3
abundance: .
CDR3aa: CASCRGLTNTQYF
CDR3nt: TGTGCCAGCTGCAGGGGCCTTACAAATACGCAGTATTTT

d_gene: .
v_gene: TRBV7-7
j_gene: TRBJ2-3
abundance: .
CDR3aa: CASSPLGGSTDTQYF
CDR3nt: TGTGCTAGCAGCCCTTTGGGCGGGAGCACAGATACGCAGTATTTT

d_gene: TRBD2
v_gene: TRBV7-9
j_gene: TRBJ2-3
abundance: .
CDR3aa: CASSRGGSGIRTDTQYF
CDR3nt: TGTGCCAGCAGCCGTGGGGGTAGCGGGATACGAACAGATACGCAGTATTTT

d_gene: TRBD1
v_gene: TRBV5-8
j_gene: TRBJ1-5
abundance: .
CDR3aa: CASSSGTGLHSNQPQHF
CDR3nt: TGTGCCAGCAGTTCCGGGACAGGGCTCCATAGCAATCAGCCCCAGCATTTT

d_gene: .
v_gene: TRBV28
j_gene: TRBJ1-1
abundance: .
CDR3aa: CASSLSGSYEAFF
CDR3nt: TGTGCCAGCAGTTTGTCGGGATCCTATGAAGCTTTCTTT

d_gene: TRBD2
v_gene: TRBV30
j_gene: TRBJ2-1
abundance: .
CDR3aa: CAWNSGSVSEQFF
CDR3nt: TGTGCCTGGAATAGCGGGAGTGTCAGTGAGCAGTTCTTC

d_gene: .
v_gene: TRBV11-2
j_gene: TRBJ1-3
abundance: .
CDR3aa: CASSLGRNSGNTIYF
CDR3nt: TGTGCCAGCAGCTTAGGGCGGAACTCTGGAAACACCATATATTTT

d_gene: TRBD1
v_gene: TRBV19
j_gene: TRBJ2-3
abundance: .
CDR3aa: CASSITKGATPDTQYF
CDR3nt: TGTGCCAGTAGTATAACGAAGGGGGCGACCCCAGATACGCAGTATTTT

d_gene: .
v_gene: TRBV28
j_gene: TRBJ1-1
abundance: .
CDR3aa: CASSFPRGNTEAFF
CDR3nt: TGTGCCAGCAGTTTTCCTCGAGGGAACACTGAAGCTTTCTTT

d_gene: TRBD2
v_gene: TRBV6-5
j_gene: TRBJ2-4
abundance: .
CDR3aa: CASKGGWGIQYF
CDR3nt: TGTGCCAGCAAGGGAGGGTGGGGCATTCAGTACTTC

d_gene: TRBD1
v_gene: TRBV9
j_gene: TRBJ1-6
abundance: .
CDR3aa: CASSAGTENSPLHF
CDR3nt: TGTGCCAGCAGCGCCGGGACAGAGAATTCACCCCTCCACTTT

d_gene: TRBD1
v_gene: TRBV28
j_gene: TRBJ2-3
abundance: many
CDR3aa: CASSFQTGTDTQYF
CDR3nt: TGTGCCAGCAGTTTCCAGACAGGGACCGATACGCAGTATTTT

d_gene: TRBD1
v_gene: TRBV9
j_gene: TRBJ2-2
abundance: .
CDR3aa: CASREHSGGRGTGELFF
CDR3nt: TGTGCCAGCAGAGAACACTCAGGGGGCAGGGGCACCGGGGAGCTGTTTTTT

d_gene: TRBD2
v_gene: TRBV7-2
j_gene: TRBJ2-3
abundance: .
CDR3aa: CASSPKLAVTDTQYF
CDR3nt: TGTGCCAGCAGCCCCAAACTAGCGGTCACAGATACGCAGTATTTT

d_gene: .
v_gene: TRBV19
j_gene: TRBJ2-2
abundance: once
CDR3aa: CASSQGRVTGELFF
CDR3nt: TGTGCCAGTAGTCAAGGCAGGGTCACCGGGGAGCTGTTTTTT

d_gene: TRBD1
v_gene: TRBV4-1
j_gene: TRBJ2-2
abundance: once
CDR3aa: CASSQNIGVGQGRPGELFF
CDR3nt: TGCGCCAGCAGCCAAAATATAGGGGTCGGACAGGGCAGGCCCGGGGAGCTGTTTTTT

d_gene: .
v_gene: TRBV6-5
j_gene: TRBJ1-4
abundance: .
CDR3aa: CASSSPRTAGKEKLFF
CDR3nt: TGTGCCAGCAGTTCGCCCCGGACAGCTGGTAAAGAAAAACTGTTTTTT

d_gene: TRBD2
v_gene: TRBV30
j_gene: TRBJ2-1
abundance: .
CDR3aa: CAWSVKAGVPYNEQFF
CDR3nt: TGTGCCTGGAGTGTTAAAGCGGGAGTCCCCTACAATGAGCAGTTCTTC

d_gene: .
v_gene: TRBV29-1
j_gene: TRBJ2-7
abundance: .
CDR3aa: CSVVWGLLSEQYF
CDR3nt: TGCAGCGTTGTCTGGGGCCTCCTCAGCGAGCAGTACTTC

d_gene: .
v_gene: TRBV19
j_gene: TRBJ2-2
abundance: .
CDR3aa: CANFKGATGELFF
CDR3nt: TGTGCCAATTTCAAAGGGGCCACCGGGGAGCTGTTTTTT

d_gene: .
v_gene: TRBV6-5
j_gene: TRBJ1-4
abundance: few
CDR3aa: CASGRVGEKLFF
CDR3nt: TGTGCCAGCGGCAGGGTGGGGGAAAAACTGTTTTTT

d_gene: TRBD2
v_gene: TRBV5-6
j_gene: TRBJ2-3
abundance: .
CDR3aa: CASSFAGADTQYF
CDR3nt: TGTGCCAGCAGCTTCGCGGGAGCGGATACGCAGTATTTT

d_gene: .
v_gene: TRBV4-3
j_gene: TRBJ1-6
abundance: .
CDR3aa: CASSQDGGLYSPLHF
CDR3nt: TGCGCCAGCAGCCAAGACGGGGGGCTGTATTCACCCCTCCACTTT

d_gene: TRBD1
v_gene: TRBV7-2
j_gene: TRBJ1-5
abundance: few
CDR3aa: CASSWTGRSNQPQHF
CDR3nt: TGTGCCAGCAGCTGGACAGGGCGGAGCAATCAGCCCCAGCATTTT

d_gene: .
v_gene: TRBV6-5
j_gene: TRBJ1-2
abundance: .
CDR3aa: CASSFGRVYGYTF
CDR3nt: TGTGCCAGCAGTTTCGGCCGGGTCTATGGCTACACCTTC

d_gene: .
v_gene: TRBV7-8
j_gene: TRBJ2-1
abundance: .
CDR3aa: CASSIVDNEQFF
CDR3nt: TGTGCCAGCAGCATCGTAGACAATGAGCAGTTCTTC

d_gene: .
v_gene: TRBV6-5
j_gene: TRBJ1-5
abundance: .
CDR3aa: CASKGRQIDNQPQHF
CDR3nt: TGTGCCAGCAAGGGGAGGCAGATCGACAATCAGCCCCAGCATTTT

d_gene: TRBD1
v_gene: TRBV14
j_gene: TRBJ2-2
abundance: .
CDR3aa: CASSPRSRGGEVNTGELFF
CDR3nt: TGTGCCAGCAGCCCCCGGTCCCGAGGGGGCGAGGTCAACACCGGGGAGCTGTTTTTT

d_gene: TRBD1
v_gene: TRBV5-1
j_gene: TRBJ2-7
abundance: once
CDR3aa: CASSLVRQGFGVYEQYF
CDR3nt: TGCGCCAGCAGCTTGGTCAGACAGGGGTTTGGGGTCTACGAGCAGTACTTC

d_gene: .
v_gene: TRBV7-3
j_gene: TRBJ2-5
abundance: .
CDR3aa: CASSLMSQPQETQYF
CDR3nt: TGTGCCAGCAGCTTAATGAGTCAACCTCAAGAGACCCAGTACTTC

d_gene: TRBD1
v_gene: TRBV24-1
j_gene: TRBJ1-2
abundance: few
CDR3aa: CATADRDGYTF
CDR3nt: TGTGCCACCGCCGACAGGGATGGCTACACCTTC

d_gene: .
v_gene: TRBV5-1
j_gene: TRBJ2-5
abundance: .
CDR3aa: CASSYSNQETQYF
CDR3nt: TGCGCCAGCAGCTACAGTAACCAAGAGACCCAGTACTTC

d_gene: .
v_gene: TRBV10-3
j_gene: TRBJ2-3
abundance: once
CDR3aa: CAISATSTDTQYF
CDR3nt: TGTGCCATCAGTGCGACTAGCACAGATACGCAGTATTTT

d_gene: .
v_gene: TRBV2
j_gene: TRBJ1-6
abundance: once
CDR3aa: CASSGGGTTAPYYNSPLHF
CDR3nt: TGTGCCAGCAGTGGGGGAGGGACCACAGCCCCCTACTATAATTCACCCCTCCACTTT

d_gene: .
v_gene: TRBV7-9
j_gene: TRBJ2-5
abundance: .
CDR3aa: CASSLGQVQETQYF
CDR3nt: TGTGCCAGCAGCTTGGGGCAGGTTCAAGAGACCCAGTACTTC

d_gene: .
v_gene: TRBV6-6
j_gene: TRBJ2-4
abundance: .
CDR3aa: CASSYSEGVQYF
CDR3nt: TGTGCCAGCAGTTACTCTGAGGGCGTTCAGTACTTC

d_gene: .
v_gene: TRBV30
j_gene: TRBJ1-2
abundance: .
CDR3aa: CAWDRQDSAYGYTF
CDR3nt: TGTGCCTGGGACCGACAAGATTCGGCCTATGGCTACACCTTC

d_gene: .
v_gene: TRBV7-9
j_gene: TRBJ2-1
abundance: .
CDR3aa: CASSLAGTHNEQFF
CDR3nt: TGTGCCAGCAGCTTAGCCGGGACTCACAATGAGCAGTTCTTC

d_gene: TRBD1
v_gene: TRBV7-3
j_gene: TRBJ2-2
abundance: .
CDR3aa: CASSQDRGLTGELFF
CDR3nt: TGTGCCAGCAGCCAAGACAGGGGGCTGACCGGGGAGCTGTTTTTT

d_gene: TRBD1
v_gene: TRBV28
j_gene: TRBJ2-2
abundance: .
CDR3aa: CASSWGTGGAVATGELFF
CDR3nt: TGTGCCAGCAGTTGGGGGACAGGGGGCGCGGTAGCCACCGGGGAGCTGTTTTTT

d_gene: .
v_gene: TRBV19
j_gene: TRBJ1-2
abundance: .
CDR3aa: CASSGSGYTF
CDR3nt: TGTGCCAGTTCGGGGTCCGGCTACACCTTC

d_gene: .
v_gene: TRBV7-6
j_gene: TRBJ1-6
abundance: .
CDR3aa: CASSFRRENSPLHF
CDR3nt: TGTGCCAGCAGCTTTCGGAGGGAAAATTCACCCCTCCACTTT

d_gene: .
v_gene: TRBV5-6
j_gene: TRBJ1-4
abundance: .
CDR3aa: CASSLGQPNEKLFF
CDR3nt: TGTGCCAGCAGCCTCGGACAGCCCAATGAAAAACTGTTTTTT

d_gene: TRBD2
v_gene: TRBV27
j_gene: TRBJ2-5
abundance: .
CDR3aa: CASSFRGLGLGETQYF
CDR3nt: TGTGCCAGCAGTTTCCGAGGACTAGGTCTTGGAGAGACCCAGTACTTC

d_gene: .
v_gene: TRBV7-9
j_gene: TRBJ2-7
abundance: .
CDR3aa: CASSWTNLGEQYF
CDR3nt: TGTGCCAGCAGTTGGACTAATTTGGGCGAGCAGTACTTC

d_gene: TRBD2
v_gene: TRBV19
j_gene: TRBJ2-2
abundance: .
CDR3aa: CASNIAGVNTGELFF
CDR3nt: TGTGCCAGTAATATAGCGGGAGTGAACACCGGGGAGCTGTTTTTT

d_gene: .
v_gene: TRBV9
j_gene: TRBJ2-2
abundance: .
CDR3aa: CASGPGLVPGELFF
CDR3nt: TGTGCCAGCGGACCGGGACTGGTGCCCGGGGAGCTGTTTTTT

d_gene: .
v_gene: TRBV11-3
j_gene: TRBJ2-5
abundance: .
CDR3aa: CASSLEGSYQETQYF
CDR3nt: TGTGCCAGCAGCTTAGAGGGCAGCTACCAAGAGACCCAGTACTTC

d_gene: TRBD2
v_gene: TRBV28
j_gene: TRBJ2-1
abundance: .
CDR3aa: CASSSSAGVSPYNEQFF
CDR3nt: TGTGCCAGCAGTTCTTCAGCGGGAGTCAGCCCCTACAATGAGCAGTTCTTC

d_gene: TRBD2
v_gene: TRBV7-2
j_gene: TRBJ2-7
abundance: .
CDR3aa: CASSSDGRTSGSLYEQYF
CDR3nt: TGTGCCAGCAGCTCCGACGGCAGGACTAGCGGGAGTTTATACGAGCAGTACTTC

d_gene: TRBD2
v_gene: TRBV27
j_gene: TRBJ2-3
abundance: .
CDR3aa: CASSATPGLGLDTQYF
CDR3nt: TGTGCCAGCAGTGCCACACCGGGACTAGGATTAGATACGCAGTATTTT

d_gene: .
v_gene: TRBV19
j_gene: TRBJ1-1
abundance: few
CDR3aa: CASSTSGGWGTEAFF
CDR3nt: TGTGCCAGTAGTACATCGGGCGGGTGGGGCACTGAAGCTTTCTTT

d_gene: TRBD2
v_gene: TRBV5-4
j_gene: TRBJ2-1
abundance: .
CDR3aa: CASSPPGLAVNEQFF
CDR3nt: TGTGCCAGCAGCCCCCCGGGACTAGCGGTCAATGAGCAGTTCTTC

d_gene: TRBD2
v_gene: TRBV5-1
j_gene: TRBJ2-5
abundance: .
CDR3aa: CASSRTGLAGGETQYF
CDR3nt: TGCGCCAGCAGCCGGACGGGACTAGCGGGAGGAGAGACCCAGTACTTC

d_gene: .
v_gene: TRBV12-5
j_gene: TRBJ2-7
abundance: .
CDR3aa: CASGLVLGKTDYEQYF
CDR3nt: TGTGCTAGTGGTTTGGTACTGGGCAAAACCGACTACGAGCAGTACTTC

d_gene: .
v_gene: TRBV15
j_gene: TRBJ2-7
abundance: .
CDR3aa: CATAIEYSYEQYF
CDR3nt: TGTGCCACAGCAATCGAGTATTCCTACGAGCAGTACTTC

d_gene: .
v_gene: TRBV13
j_gene: TRBJ1-1
abundance: .
CDR3aa: CASSIGQRQTEAFF
CDR3nt: TGTGCCAGCAGCATTGGACAACGACAAACTGAAGCTTTCTTT